The table lists the clone carrying this T cell receptor (beta chain) with a few counts. The CDR3 has 12 residues. Germline V gene lookup returns CDR1 GTSNPN and CDR2 SVGIG (reference sequence). The germline V and J ends were trimmed by 0 bases and 6 bases, with 5 bases remaining between them. This sample was taken from a study of T cells in localized non-small cell lung cancer. Sequenced by immunoSEQ multiplex PCR; TCRdb stores in-frame clones only, minus some. The table has over a thousand clones, about 20% seen once; the top ten hold around a fifth. V and J are TRBV30 and TRBJ2-2; the D gene is possibly TRBD1 (5 bases). The receptor comes from a male donor at least 60 years old with stage III lung adenocarcinoma. This specimen was normal lung tissue next to the tumor, taken before any cancer treatment. The CDR3 here is CAWSVGAGELFF. The CDR3 nucleotides are TGTGCCTGGAGTGTAGGGGCCGGGGAGCTGTTTTTT.